This T cell receptor (beta chain) was found in a study of beta chain features in type 1 diabetes. Overall study results and limits: Patients and controls would share equally any PCR tilt toward shorter templates.

This clone has only a few counts. Its specificity is unknown. What was sequenced were expressed TCRB transcripts, since all of the isolated RNA had been reverse transcribed. Data came from immunoSEQ multiplex PCR; TCRdb stores just in-frame clones and leaves some out. The repertoire holds about 150,000 clones, with 11% as singletons. This CDR3 is 16 amino acids long. CDR1 SGHTA and CDR2 FQGNSA come from the germline V gene. Trimming took off 2 bases at V and 5 bases at J, with 15 bases between the two ends. This sequence was found in a man aged 18 to 30 in good health. Sequenced input: central memory CD4+ T cells from blood. V gene TRBV7-2 combines with J gene TRBJ2-2, with D perhaps TRBD1 (6 bases). CDR3 coding DNA: TGTGCCAGCAGCTTAAGGCAGGGGTTAGGGACCGGGGAGCTGTTTTTT. Its translation is CASSLRQGLGTGELFF.